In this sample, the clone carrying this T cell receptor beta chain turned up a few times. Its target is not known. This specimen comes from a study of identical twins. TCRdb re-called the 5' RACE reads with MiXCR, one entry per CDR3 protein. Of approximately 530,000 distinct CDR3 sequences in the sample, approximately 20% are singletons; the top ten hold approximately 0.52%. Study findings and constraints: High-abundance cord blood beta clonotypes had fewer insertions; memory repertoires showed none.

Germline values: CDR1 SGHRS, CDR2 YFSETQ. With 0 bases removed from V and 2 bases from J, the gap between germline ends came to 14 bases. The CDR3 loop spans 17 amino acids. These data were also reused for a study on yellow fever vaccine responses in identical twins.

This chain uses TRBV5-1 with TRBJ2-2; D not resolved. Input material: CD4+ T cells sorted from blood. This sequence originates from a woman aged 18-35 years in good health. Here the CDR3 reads CASSLAEGSLNTGELFF. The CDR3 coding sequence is TGCGCCAGCAGCTTGGCAGAAGGCAGCCTCAACACCGGGGAGCTGTTTTTT.